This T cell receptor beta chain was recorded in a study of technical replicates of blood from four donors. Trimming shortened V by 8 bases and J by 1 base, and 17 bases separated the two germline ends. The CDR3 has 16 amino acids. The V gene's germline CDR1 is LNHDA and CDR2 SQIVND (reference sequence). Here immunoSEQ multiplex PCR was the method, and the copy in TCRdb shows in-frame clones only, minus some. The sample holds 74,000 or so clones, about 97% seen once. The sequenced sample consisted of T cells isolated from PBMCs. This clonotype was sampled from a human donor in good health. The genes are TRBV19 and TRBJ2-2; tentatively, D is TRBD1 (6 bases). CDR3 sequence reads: CASLGSGQRNTGELFF. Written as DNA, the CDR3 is TGTGCCAGTCTCGGTTCGGGACAAAGGAACACCGGGGAGCTGTTTTTT.